These 27 T cell receptor beta chains came from one sample sequenced in a study of regulatory T cells in long-lasting Graves disease. Documented time point: persistent/refractory GD, antithyroid drugs over 5 years with positive TRAb. TCR sequences were obtained from RNA taken from PBMCs. TCR beta libraries were built with iRepertoire HTBI primers and Arm-PCR of CDR3 regions. TCRdb used MiXCR to reprocess the multiplex PCR reads, holding one entry per CDR3 protein. In the table there are around 400,000 distinct CDR3 sequences, roughly 23% of which are singletons. The sequencing here drew on peripheral blood mononuclear cells (PBMCs), taken when the disease was refractory, from a patient treated with antithyroid drugs. The origin of the receptors is a female donor with Graves disease.

The rearrangement uses TRBV14 and TRBJ2-3, with no clear D. Germline-derived CDR1 and CDR2 are SGHDN and FVKESK. This CDR3 is built from 12 residues. The germline V and J ends were trimmed by 1 base and 14 bases, with 13 bases remaining between them. The CDR3 bases are TGTGCCAGCAGCCAAGCCCCCTGGGCCGTGTATTTT. Amino acid sequence: CASSQAPWAVYF.

At least ten counts were recorded for this clonotype. The chain links TRBV2 to TRBJ1-5; D call uncertain. V was cut by 6 bases and J by 0 bases, with 9 bases left in between. CDR3 size: 14 residues. Germline-derived CDR1 and CDR2 are SNHLY and FYNNEI. The CDR3 nucleotides read TGTGCCAGCAGGGGAGGTTATAGCAATCAGCCCCAGCATTTT. It is translated as CASRGGYSNQPQHF.

Only a few counts were recorded for this clonotype. The J gene is TRBJ2-7, the V gene TRBV3-1; tentatively, D is TRBD1 or TRBD2 (5 bases each). Germline lookup yields CDR1 LGHDT and CDR2 YNNKEL (reference sequence). V lost 0 bases, J lost 3 bases, and 12 bases lay in between. This CDR3 region has 15 residues. This CDR3 is CASSQDPGRYYEQYF. The CDR3 coding sequence is TGTGCCAGCAGCCAAGATCCAGGGAGATACTACGAGCAGTACTTC.

In its sample, this clonotype was seen many times. The rearrangement uses TRBV2 and TRBJ1-2; 9 nucleotides match TRBD1. CDR3 length: 15 amino acids. Germline CDR1 reads SNHLY; CDR2 reads FYNNEI. V shed 3 bases, J shed 4 bases, and the junction held 6 bases outside the gene matches. CDR3 residues: CASSDTGGAGYGYTF. DNA for the CDR3: TGTGCCAGCAGTGACACAGGGGGCGCGGGCTATGGCTACACCTTC. The full variable domain, in which reference TRBV2 and TRBJ1-2 provide the parts outside the CDR3, is EPEVTQTPSHQVTQMGQEVILRCVPISNHLYFYWYRQILGQKVEFLVSFYNNEISEKSEIFDDQFSVERPDGSNFTLKIRSTKLEDSAMYFCASSDTGGAGYGYTFGSGTRLTVV.

This clonotype came up many times. The CDR3 DNA follows: TGTGCCAGCACCTCGAACCATGAGCGGGAGCAGTACTTC. This gives the protein CASTSNHEREQYF. The J gene is TRBJ2-7, the V gene TRBV28; tentative D call: TRBD2 (5 bases). Trimming removed 7 bases at V and 7 bases at J, with 17 bases between. This CDR3 comprises 13 residues. CDR1 is MDHEN, CDR2 SYDVKM, per germline.

The table lists this clonotype with a few counts. The chain combines TRBV5-1 with TRBJ2-7, with D possibly matching TRBD1 (6 bases). Germline-derived CDR1 and CDR2 are SGHRS and YFSETQ. This CDR3 comprises 15 residues. The V gene lost 4 bases and the J gene lost 5 bases, with 19 bases spanning the gap. The chain's CDR3 is CASSLFWTERDEQYF. The CDR3, as DNA: TGCGCCAGCAGCCTATTTTGGACAGAGAGAGACGAGCAGTACTTC.

The chain uses TRBV4-1 and TRBJ1-4; D is uncertain. With 4 bases removed from V and 2 bases from J, the gap between germline ends came to 17 bases. The germline V gene encodes CDR1 MGHRA and CDR2 YSYEKL. The CDR3 is 17 residues long. CDR3 loop: CASSRPTPRDTNEKLFF. CDR3 nucleotides: TGCGCCAGCAGCCGACCGACGCCGAGGGATACTAATGAAAAACTGTTTTTT.

This clonotype was found a few times. The rearrangement links TRBV19 to TRBJ1-1; 7 bases align to TRBD1. CDR3 length: 13 residues. The ends lost 5 bases at V and 6 bases at J; junction bases unmatched: 6. Germline CDR1 reads LNHDA; CDR2 reads SQIVND (reference sequence). The CDR3 here is CASSPGGGAEAFF. CDR3 nucleotides: TGTGCCAGTAGTCCAGGGGGAGGAGCTGAAGCTTTCTTT.

The rearrangement joins TRBV30 to TRBJ2-7; D uncertain. The CDR3 is made up of 14 amino acids. With 2 bases removed from V and 0 bases from J, the gap between germline ends came to 11 bases. The V gene's germline CDR1 is GTSNPN and CDR2 SVGIG (reference sequence). The DNA of the CDR3 is TGTGCCTGGAGTCAACCAGAGACCTCCTACGAGCAGTACTTC. Encoded protein: CAWSQPETSYEQYF.

This clonotype was found a few times. CDR3 nucleotides: TGTGCCAGCAGTTCCGGACTAGCGGACTCCAAAAACATTCAGTACTTC. This translates into CASSSGLADSKNIQYF. The chain links TRBV6-2 or TRBV6-3 to TRBJ2-4, with 10 nucleotides matching TRBD2. The ends lost 4 bases at V and 2 bases at J; junction bases unmatched: 5. CDR1 is MNHEY, CDR2 SVGEGT, per germline. The CDR3 runs 16 residues.

This clonotype was found many times. The chain is built from TRBV29-1 and TRBJ2-1; no clear D gene. The germline V gene has CDR1 SQVTM and CDR2 ANQGSEA. The CDR3 sequence is 13 residues long. V was trimmed by 6 bases and J by 5 bases, leaving 14 bases between them. This CDR3 reads CSVADWPNNEQFF. The CDR3 DNA reads TGCAGCGTGGCTGACTGGCCTAACAATGAGCAGTTCTTC.

This clonotype was found many times. The V call is TRBV29-1, the J call TRBJ2-7; 13 bases align to TRBD2. The CDR3 runs 13 residues. The junction had 3 bases not matched to a gene; V was cut back by 6 bases and J by 4 bases. CDR1 is SQVTM, CDR2 ANQGSEA, per germline. CDR3 DNA: TGCAGCGTAGGACTAGCGGGAGATTACGAGCAGTACTTC. Its protein product is CSVGLAGDYEQYF.

The chain has TRBV7-2 and TRBJ2-7; 7 bases match TRBD2. CDR1 is SGHTA and CDR2 is FQGNSA in the germline V gene. V lost 3 bases to trimming and J lost 6 bases; unmatched junction nucleotides: 5. The CDR3 sequence is 13 residues long. The CDR3 here is CASSLPGGCEQYF. The CDR3 DNA is TGTGCCAGCAGCTTGCCGGGAGGCTGCGAGCAGTACTTC.

This clonotype was detected a few times. The chain couples TRBV20-1 to TRBJ2-2, with 13 bases fitting TRBD2. Germline trimming cut 5 bases from V and 5 bases from J; bases unmatched to any gene: 2. The CDR3 is 14 residues long. CDR1 and CDR2 (germline): DFQATT, SNEGSKA (reference sequence). CDR3 sequence reads: CSASGLAGTGELFF. CDR3 coding DNA: TGCAGTGCTTCGGGACTAGCGGGAACCGGGGAGCTGTTTTTT.

Of note for this clonotype: It is likely a read error: a sequence one base away is far more abundant. The V gene is TRBV12-3 or TRBV12-4, the J gene TRBJ1-2; D is perhaps TRBD1 (5 bases). Trimming stripped 5 bases from V and 4 bases from J, with 14 bases between. The CDR3 is 14 residues long. The CDR3 region has the DNA TGTGCCAGCAGTGCCACCCAGGGACCCTATGGCTACACCTTC. Its translation is CASSATQGPYGYTF.

This clonotype was seen ten or more times. The rearrangement links TRBV2 to TRBJ2-7, with D perhaps given as TRBD1 or TRBD2 (5 bases each). This CDR3 has 14 residues. Germline V gene sequence: CDR1 SNHLY, CDR2 FYNNEI. The ends were cut back, 4 bases at V and 3 bases at J, with 13 bases in the middle. The CDR3 nucleotides are TGTGCCAGCAGTGTTGGGGACGGGCTCTACGAGCAGTACTTC. It specifies CASSVGDGLYEQYF.

Worth noting for this clonotype: A clone one base away is much larger, so this may be a read error. Because the CDR3 is missing its conserved closing phenylalanine or tryptophan, this is likely a read error. V is TRBV27 and J is TRBJ1-1; TRBD1 agrees at 9 bases. Germline-derived CDR1 and CDR2 are MNHEY and SMNVEV (reference sequence). The junction had 4 bases not matched to a gene; V was cut back by 6 bases and J by 5 bases. This CDR3 spans 13 amino acids. CDR3 residues: CASRLGTGTEAFL. The CDR3 nucleotides read TGTGCCAGCAGACTGGGGACAGGGACTGAAGCTTTCCTT.

This clonotype was found a few times. The rearrangement joins TRBV20-1 to TRBJ2-7; no reliable D call. Germline CDR1 and CDR2: DFQATT and SNEGSKA (reference sequence). V lost 3 bases to trimming and J lost 5 bases, with 17 bases between them. CDR3 length equals 14 residues. CDR3 amino acids: CSARPADPRDEQYF. The CDR3 DNA follows: TGCAGTGCTAGGCCAGCAGACCCTAGGGACGAGCAGTACTTC.

This clonotype was detected only a few times. Since a much larger clone is just one base distant, this may be a read error. The rearrangement links TRBV28 to TRBJ1-2; TRBD1 matches at 8 bases. V was clipped by 7 bases and J by 10 bases; unmatched bases: 8. The germline V gene encodes CDR1 MDHEN and CDR2 SYDVKM. This CDR3 spans 12 amino acids. The CDR3 loop is CASMGQEHDYTF. Here the CDR3 DNA reads TGTGCCAGCATGGGACAGGAACATGACTACACCTTC.

The rearrangement uses TRBV5-1 and TRBJ2-3; possible D gene TRBD2, 5 bases. The CDR3 loop spans 16 amino acids. The germline CDR1 and CDR2 sequences are SGHRS and YFSETQ. The ends were cut back, 2 bases at V and 4 bases at J, with 17 bases in the middle. The CDR3 coding sequence is TGCGCCAGCAGCTTAGGGAGCGGAGGAGGCGCAGATACGCAGTATTTT. Translated, it gives CASSLGSGGGADTQYF.

The chain joins TRBV20-1 to TRBJ2-3; no reliable D call. The germline CDR1 and CDR2 sequences are DFQATT and SNEGSKA (reference sequence). Trimming took off 6 bases at V and 0 bases at J, with 13 bases between the two ends. The CDR3 has 14 amino acids. The CDR3 DNA sequence: TGCAGTGCCCCGACGCCAACTAGCACAGATACGCAGTATTTT. Protein sequence: CSAPTPTSTDTQYF.

This clonotype appeared many times. This chain uses TRBV7-2 with TRBJ2-4; 7 bases align to TRBD2. V was clipped by 5 bases and J by 1 base; unmatched bases: 5. This CDR3 is built from 15 residues. Germline V CDR1 and CDR2: SGHTA, FQGNSA. The CDR3 protein is CASSTGGSAKNIQYF. CDR3 coding DNA: TGTGCCAGCAGCACGGGGGGTTCGGCCAAAAACATTCAGTACTTC.

The rearrangement links TRBV6-1 to TRBJ2-1; 10 bases fit TRBD1. V trimming: 7 bases; J trimming: 3 bases; junction bases outside the gene matches: 6. Germline V lookup: CDR1 MNHNS, CDR2 SASEGT. The CDR3 sequence is 15 residues long. The CDR3 sequence: CASNRGDRGYNEQFF. DNA of the CDR3: TGTGCCAGCAACCGAGGGGACAGGGGCTACAATGAGCAGTTCTTC.

The chain links TRBV29-1 to TRBJ1-1; 8 positions agree with TRBD1. The germline V gene has CDR1 SQVTM and CDR2 ANQGSEA. The CDR3 sequence is 12 residues long. V shed 6 bases and J 4 bases; nucleotides not matched to a gene: 4. CDR3 sequence (DNA): TGCAGCGTAGAAACAGGGGGCACTGAAGCTTTCTTT. It is translated as CSVETGGTEAFF.

This clonotype was recorded at least ten times. CDR3 sequence reads: CASSLWTPEPSGNTIYF. The CDR3 nucleotides read TGTGCCAGCAGTTTATGGACTCCAGAACCCTCTGGAAACACCATATATTTT. This rearrangement joins TRBV28 to TRBJ1-3, with D unresolved. The V end lost 0 bases, the J end lost 0 bases, and 12 bases lay between the germline ends. The germline CDR1 and CDR2 sequences are MDHEN and SYDVKM. CDR3 length: 17 residues.

This clonotype was seen repeatedly, ten times or more. This chain links TRBV30 with TRBJ2-7; D gene unclear. The CDR3 consists of 11 residues. Trimming cost V 2 bases and J 1 base, with 3 bases left between them. Germline lookup yields CDR1 GTSNPN and CDR2 SVGIG (reference sequence). The CDR3 sequence is CAWSLSYEQYF. The CDR3 nucleotides are TGTGCCTGGAGTTTGTCCTACGAGCAGTACTTC.

Concerning this clonotype itself: A clone one base away is much larger, so this may be a read error. The chain employs TRBV28 and TRBJ1-3, with D possibly TRBD1 on 6 matching bases. The CDR3 runs to 16 residues. Looked up from germline, CDR1 is MDHEN and CDR2 is SYDVKM. CDR3 sequence reads: CVSSSGGRGPGNTIYF. The CDR3 bases are TGTGTCAGCAGTTCAGGCGGCAGGGGCCCCGGAAACACCATATATTTT.